What follows are 3 T cell receptor beta chains derived from one specimen sequenced in a study of CD8 T cells in ankylosing spondylitis. TCRdb reprocessed the 5' RACE reads via MiXCR and lists one record per CDR3 protein. The table includes 290,000 or so distinct CDR3 sequences, roughly 20% detected once. The sample consisted of blood, either unsorted or a sorted T cell fraction (not recorded which). These TCRs come from a female donor with ankylosing spondylitis or in good health (not recorded which).

There are many counts of this clonotype. The V and J genes are TRBV12-3 or TRBV12-4 and TRBJ1-2; D not resolved. V lost 1 base, J lost 7 bases, and 10 bases lay in between. CDR3 length: 13 amino acids. CDR3 DNA sequence: TGTGCCAGCAGTTTAGAGGAATGGGGTGGCTACACCTTC. This gives the protein CASSLEEWGGYTF.

The rearrangement uses TRBV24-1 and TRBJ2-1; D tentatively fits TRBD1 or TRBD2 (5 bases each). Germline V gene sequence: CDR1 KGHDR, CDR2 SFDVKD. The CDR3 has 13 residues. The V end lost 3 bases, the J end lost 9 bases, and 11 bases lay between the germline ends. The CDR3, as DNA: TGTGCCACCAGTGATCCAGAGAGGGGTGAGCAGTTCTTC. Protein: CATSDPERGEQFF.

This clonotype was detected a few times. This sequence joins TRBV7-6 and TRBJ2-1; D is perhaps TRBD2 (6 bases). CDR1 is SGHVS and CDR2 is FNYEAQ in the germline V gene. The CDR3 is 18 amino acids. The V end was cut by 4 bases, the J end by 6 bases, with 25 bases between. The CDR3 DNA is TGTGCCAGCAGCTGGGGGAGAACGGGAGTGGGGCTGAGCAATGAGCAGTTCTTC. This encodes CASSWGRTGVGLSNEQFF.